This TCR beta chain appears in the sequencing data of a study of blood T cell repertoires in COVID-19. On the study more broadly: Both acute and convalescent COVID-19 samples were obtained from the United States, Italy and Spain.

Seattle patient enrollment occurred during active infection, with longitudinal follow-up thereafter. CDR1 and CDR2 from the germline V gene are LNHDA and SQIVND (reference sequence). The V and J ends lost 3 bases and 5 bases, in that order; junction bases with no gene match: 4. The CDR3 is made up of 14 amino acids. Here immunoSEQ multiplex PCR was the method, and the copy in TCRdb shows in-frame clones only, minus some. The repertoire includes 150,000 to 200,000 clones, approximately 95% of them detected once, and 2% sits in the top ten. The sequence came from a woman aged 55-69 years with COVID-19, enrolled during active disease. The sequencing input was peripheral blood. The chain joins TRBV19 to TRBJ2-1, with TRBD2 identical over 7 bases. CDR3 amino acids: CASSMGGVHNEQFF. The CDR3 nucleotides read TGTGCCAGTAGTATGGGGGGGGTCCACAATGAGCAGTTCTTC.